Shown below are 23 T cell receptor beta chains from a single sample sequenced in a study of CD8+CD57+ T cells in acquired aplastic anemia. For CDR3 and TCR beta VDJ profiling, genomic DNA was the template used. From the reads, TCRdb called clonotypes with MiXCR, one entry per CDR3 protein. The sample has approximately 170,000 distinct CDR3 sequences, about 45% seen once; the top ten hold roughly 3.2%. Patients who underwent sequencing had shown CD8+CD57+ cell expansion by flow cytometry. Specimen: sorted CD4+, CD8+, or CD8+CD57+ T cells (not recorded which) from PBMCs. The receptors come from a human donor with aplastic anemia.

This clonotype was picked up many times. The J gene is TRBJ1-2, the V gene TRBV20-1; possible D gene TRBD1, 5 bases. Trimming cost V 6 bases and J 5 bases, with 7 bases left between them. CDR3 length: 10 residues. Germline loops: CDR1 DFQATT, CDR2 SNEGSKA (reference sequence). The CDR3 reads CSAAGYGYTF. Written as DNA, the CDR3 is TGCAGTGCGGCAGGGTATGGCTACACCTTC.

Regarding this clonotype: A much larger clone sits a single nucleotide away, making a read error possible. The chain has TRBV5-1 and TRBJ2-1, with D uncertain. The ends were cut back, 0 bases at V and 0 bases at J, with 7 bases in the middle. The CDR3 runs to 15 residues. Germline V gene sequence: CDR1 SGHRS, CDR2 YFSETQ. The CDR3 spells CASSLGSLSYNEQFF. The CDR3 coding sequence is TGCGCCAGCAGCTTGGGCAGCCTCTCCTACAATGAGCAGTTCTTC.

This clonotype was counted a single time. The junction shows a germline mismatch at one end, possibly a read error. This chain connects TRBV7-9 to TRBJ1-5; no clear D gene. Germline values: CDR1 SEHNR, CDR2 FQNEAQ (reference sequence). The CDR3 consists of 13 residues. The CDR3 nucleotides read TGCGCCAGCAGCGGGATAGGGCATCAGCCCCAGCATTTT. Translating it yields CASSGIGHQPQHF. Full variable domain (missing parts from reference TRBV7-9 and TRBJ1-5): DTGVSQNPRHKITKRGQNVTFRCDPISEHNRLYWYRQTLGQGPEFLTYFQNEAQLEKSRLLSDRFSAERPKGSFSTLEIQRTEQGDSAMYLCASSGIGHQPQHFGDGTRLSIL.

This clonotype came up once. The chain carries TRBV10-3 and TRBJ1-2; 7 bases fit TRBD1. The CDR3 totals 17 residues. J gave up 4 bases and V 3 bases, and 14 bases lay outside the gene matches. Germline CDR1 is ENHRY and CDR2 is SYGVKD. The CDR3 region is CAISDLEASGGGYGYTF. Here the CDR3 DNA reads TGTGCCATCAGTGACCTCGAAGCGTCAGGGGGAGGCTATGGCTACACCTTC.

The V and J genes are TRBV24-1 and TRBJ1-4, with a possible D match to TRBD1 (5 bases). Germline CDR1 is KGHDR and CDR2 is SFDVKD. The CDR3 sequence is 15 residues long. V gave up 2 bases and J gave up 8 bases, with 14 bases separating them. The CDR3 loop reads CATSDSTGSYEKLFF. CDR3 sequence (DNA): TGTGCCACCAGTGATTCAACAGGATCGTACGAAAAACTGTTTTTT.

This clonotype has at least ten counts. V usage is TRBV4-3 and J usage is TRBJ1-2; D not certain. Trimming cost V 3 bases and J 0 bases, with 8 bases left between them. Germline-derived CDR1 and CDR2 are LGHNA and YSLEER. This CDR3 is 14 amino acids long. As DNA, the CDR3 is TGCGCCAGCAGCCAGGTCGGGACTAACTATGGCTACACCTTC. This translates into CASSQVGTNYGYTF.

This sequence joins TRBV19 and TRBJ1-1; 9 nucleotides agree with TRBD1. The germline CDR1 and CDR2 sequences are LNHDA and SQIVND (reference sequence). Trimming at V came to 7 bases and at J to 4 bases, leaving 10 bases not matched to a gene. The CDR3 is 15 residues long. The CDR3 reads CASKTTGTGPTEAFF. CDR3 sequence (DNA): TGTGCCAGTAAGACGACCGGGACAGGGCCCACTGAAGCTTTCTTT.

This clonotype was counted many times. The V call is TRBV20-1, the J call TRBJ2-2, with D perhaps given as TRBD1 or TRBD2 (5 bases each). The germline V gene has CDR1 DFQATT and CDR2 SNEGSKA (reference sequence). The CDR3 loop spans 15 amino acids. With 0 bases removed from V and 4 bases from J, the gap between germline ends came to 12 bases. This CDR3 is CSARDPGASTGELFF. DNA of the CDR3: TGCAGTGCTAGAGACCCCGGGGCGAGCACCGGGGAGCTGTTTTTT.

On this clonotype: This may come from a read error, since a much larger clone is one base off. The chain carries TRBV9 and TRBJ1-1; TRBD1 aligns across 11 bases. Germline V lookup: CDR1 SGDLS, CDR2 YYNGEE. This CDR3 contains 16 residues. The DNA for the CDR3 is TGTGCTAGCCGCGTTGGACAGGGGGCGCGCGGCACTGAAGCTTTCTTT. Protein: CASRVGQGARGTEAFF.

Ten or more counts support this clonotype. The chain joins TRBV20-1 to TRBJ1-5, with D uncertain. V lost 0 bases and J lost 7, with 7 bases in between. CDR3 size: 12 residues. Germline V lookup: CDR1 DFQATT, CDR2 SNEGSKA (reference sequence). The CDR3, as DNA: TGCAGTGCTAGAGAGGGAGGGCAGCCCCAGCATTTT. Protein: CSAREGGQPQHF.

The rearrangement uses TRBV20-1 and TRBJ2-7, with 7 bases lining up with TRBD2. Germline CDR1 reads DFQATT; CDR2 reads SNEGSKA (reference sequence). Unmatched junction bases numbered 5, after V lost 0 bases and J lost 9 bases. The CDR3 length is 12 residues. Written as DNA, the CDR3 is TGCAGTGCTAGAGATCTGGGGGAGGGGCAGTACTTC. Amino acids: CSARDLGEGQYF.

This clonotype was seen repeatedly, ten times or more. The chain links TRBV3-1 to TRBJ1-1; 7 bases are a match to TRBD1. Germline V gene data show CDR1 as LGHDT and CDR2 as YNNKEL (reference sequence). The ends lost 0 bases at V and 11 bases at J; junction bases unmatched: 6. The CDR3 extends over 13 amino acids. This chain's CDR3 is CASSQDPSGGAFF. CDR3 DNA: TGTGCCAGCAGCCAAGACCCCTCAGGGGGTGCTTTCTTT.

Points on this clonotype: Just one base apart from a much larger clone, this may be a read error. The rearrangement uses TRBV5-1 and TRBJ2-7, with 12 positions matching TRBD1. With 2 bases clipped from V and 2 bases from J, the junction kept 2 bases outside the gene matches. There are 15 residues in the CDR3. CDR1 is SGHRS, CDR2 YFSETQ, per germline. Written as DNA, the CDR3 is TGCGCCAGCAGCTTCGGGACAGGGGGCCCCTACGAGCAGTACGTC. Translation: CASSFGTGGPYEQYV.

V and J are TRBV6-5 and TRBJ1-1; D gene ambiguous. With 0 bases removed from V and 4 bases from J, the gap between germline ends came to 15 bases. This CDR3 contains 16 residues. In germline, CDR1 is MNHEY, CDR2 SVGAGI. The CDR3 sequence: CASSYSIKGSGTEAFF. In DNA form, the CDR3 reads TGTGCCAGCAGTTACTCGATAAAAGGGTCGGGCACTGAAGCTTTCTTT.

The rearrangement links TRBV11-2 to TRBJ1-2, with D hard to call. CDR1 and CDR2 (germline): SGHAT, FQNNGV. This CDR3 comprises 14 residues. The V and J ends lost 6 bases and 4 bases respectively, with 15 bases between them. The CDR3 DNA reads TGTGCCAGCAGTTCTCAGCTCCGAGGCTATGGCTACACCTTC. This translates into CASSSQLRGYGYTF.

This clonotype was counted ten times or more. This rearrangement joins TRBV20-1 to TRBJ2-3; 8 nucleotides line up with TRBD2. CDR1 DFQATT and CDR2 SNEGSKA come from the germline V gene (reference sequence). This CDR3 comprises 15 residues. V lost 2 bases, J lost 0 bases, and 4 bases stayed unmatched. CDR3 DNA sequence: TGCAGTGCTAGAAATAGCGGGGCAAGCACAGATACGCAGTATTTT. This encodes CSARNSGASTDTQYF.

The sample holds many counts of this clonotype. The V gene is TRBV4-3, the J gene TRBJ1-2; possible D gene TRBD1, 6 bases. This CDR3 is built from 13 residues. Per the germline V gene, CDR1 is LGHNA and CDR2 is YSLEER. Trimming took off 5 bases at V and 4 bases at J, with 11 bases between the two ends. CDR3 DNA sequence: TGCGCCAGCAGCTTAGACAGGACCTATGGCTACACCTTC. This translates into CASSLDRTYGYTF.

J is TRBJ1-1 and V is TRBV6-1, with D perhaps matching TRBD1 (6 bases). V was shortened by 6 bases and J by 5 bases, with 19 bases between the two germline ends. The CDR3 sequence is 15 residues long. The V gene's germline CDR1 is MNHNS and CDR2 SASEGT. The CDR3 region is CASSPTRDISTEAFF. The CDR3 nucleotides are TGTGCCAGCAGCCCCACTCGGGACATCTCGACTGAAGCTTTCTTT.

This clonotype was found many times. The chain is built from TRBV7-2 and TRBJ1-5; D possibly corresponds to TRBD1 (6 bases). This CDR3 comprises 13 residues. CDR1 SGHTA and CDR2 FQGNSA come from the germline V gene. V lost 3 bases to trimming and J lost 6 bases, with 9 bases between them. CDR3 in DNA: TGTGCCAGCAGCTTGACAGGACCTCAGCCCCAGCATTTT. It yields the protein CASSLTGPQPQHF.

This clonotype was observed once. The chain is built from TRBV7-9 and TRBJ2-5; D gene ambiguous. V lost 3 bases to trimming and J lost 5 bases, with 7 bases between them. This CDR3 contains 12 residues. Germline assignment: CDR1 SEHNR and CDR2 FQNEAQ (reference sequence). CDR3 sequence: CASSFLSETQYF. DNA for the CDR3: TGTGCCAGCAGCTTTTTGAGCGAGACCCAGTACTTC. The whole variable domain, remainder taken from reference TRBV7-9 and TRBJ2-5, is DTGVSQNPRHKITKRGQNVTFRCDPISEHNRLYWYRQTLGQGPEFLTYFQNEAQLEKSRLLSDRFSAERPKGSFSTLEIQRTEQGDSAMYLCASSFLSETQYFGPGTRLLVL.

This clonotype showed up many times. Here the CDR3 DNA reads TGTGCCAGCAGTACGAGTAGGGGGCGTCAGCCCCAGCATTTT. Translated: CASSTSRGRQPQHF. The chain joins TRBV6-1 to TRBJ1-5, with 7 bases matching TRBD1. The CDR3 has 14 amino acids. V trimming: 5 bases; J trimming: 6 bases; junction bases outside the gene matches: 7. Germline V gene sequence: CDR1 MNHNS, CDR2 SASEGT.

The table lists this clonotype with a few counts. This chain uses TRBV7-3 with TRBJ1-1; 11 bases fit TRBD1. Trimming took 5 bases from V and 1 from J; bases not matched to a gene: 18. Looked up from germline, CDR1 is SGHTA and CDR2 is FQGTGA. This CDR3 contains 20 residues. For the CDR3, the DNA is TGTGCCAGCAGCGCCAAAGGGAGGCGGACAGGGGGCGCCCGGAACACTGAAGCTTTCTTT. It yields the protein CASSAKGRRTGGARNTEAFF.

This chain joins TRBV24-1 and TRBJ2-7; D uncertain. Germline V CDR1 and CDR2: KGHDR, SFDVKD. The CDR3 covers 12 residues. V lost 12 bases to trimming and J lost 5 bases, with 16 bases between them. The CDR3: CAPLGRAHEQYV. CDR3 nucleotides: TGTGCCCCCCTTGGTAGGGCCCACGAGCAGTACGTC.